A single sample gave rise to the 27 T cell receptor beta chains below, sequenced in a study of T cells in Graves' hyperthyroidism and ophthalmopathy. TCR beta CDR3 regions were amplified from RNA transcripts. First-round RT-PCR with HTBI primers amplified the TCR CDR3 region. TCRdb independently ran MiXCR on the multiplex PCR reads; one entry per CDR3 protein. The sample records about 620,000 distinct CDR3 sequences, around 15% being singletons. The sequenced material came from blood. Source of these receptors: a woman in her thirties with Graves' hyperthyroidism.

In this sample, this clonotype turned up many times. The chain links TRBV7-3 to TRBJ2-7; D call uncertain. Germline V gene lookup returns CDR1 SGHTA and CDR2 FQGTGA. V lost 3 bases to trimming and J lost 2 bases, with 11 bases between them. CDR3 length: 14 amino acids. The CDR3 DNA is TGTGCCAGCAGCTTGGAGCTAGTGACCTACGAGCAGTACTTC. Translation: CASSLELVTYEQYF. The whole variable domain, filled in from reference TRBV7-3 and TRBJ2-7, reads GAGVSQTPSNKVTEKGKYVELRCDPISGHTALYWYRQSLGQGPEFLIYFQGTGAADDSGLPNDRFFAVRPEGSVSTLKIQRTERGDSAVYLCASSLELVTYEQYFGPGTRLTVT.

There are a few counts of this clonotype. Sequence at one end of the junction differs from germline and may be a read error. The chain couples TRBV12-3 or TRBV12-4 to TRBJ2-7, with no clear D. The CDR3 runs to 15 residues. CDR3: CASSFARIYSHEQYF. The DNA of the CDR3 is TGTGCCAGCAGTTTCGCTCGGATTTACTCCCACGAGCAGTACTTC.

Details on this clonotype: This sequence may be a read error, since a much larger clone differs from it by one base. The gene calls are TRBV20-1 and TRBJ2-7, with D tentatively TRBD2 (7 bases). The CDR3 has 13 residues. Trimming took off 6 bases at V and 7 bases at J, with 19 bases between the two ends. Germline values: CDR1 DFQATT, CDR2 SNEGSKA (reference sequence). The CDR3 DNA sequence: TGCAGTGCCATCGGGAGGACAGCCGGAGAGCAGTACTTC. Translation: CSAIGRTAGEQYF.

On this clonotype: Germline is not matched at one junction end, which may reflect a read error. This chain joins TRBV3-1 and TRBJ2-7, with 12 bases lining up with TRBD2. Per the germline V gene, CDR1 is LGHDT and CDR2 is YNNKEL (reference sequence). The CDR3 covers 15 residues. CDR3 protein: CASRQPSGRGHEQYF. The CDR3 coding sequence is TGTGCCAGCCGCCAACCTAGCGGGAGGGGCCACGAGCAGTACTTC.

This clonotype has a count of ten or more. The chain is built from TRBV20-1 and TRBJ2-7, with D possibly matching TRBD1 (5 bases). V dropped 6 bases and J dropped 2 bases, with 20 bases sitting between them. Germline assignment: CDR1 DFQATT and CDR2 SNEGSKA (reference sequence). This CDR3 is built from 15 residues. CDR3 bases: TGCAGTGCCCGACCTGCGGACACACTTGCCTACGAGCAGTACTTC. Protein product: CSARPADTLAYEQYF.

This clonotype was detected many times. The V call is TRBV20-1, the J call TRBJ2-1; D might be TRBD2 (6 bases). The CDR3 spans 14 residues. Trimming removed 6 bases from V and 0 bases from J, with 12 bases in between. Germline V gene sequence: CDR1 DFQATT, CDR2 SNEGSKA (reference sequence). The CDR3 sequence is CSAASEFSYNEQFF. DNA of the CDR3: TGCAGTGCCGCTAGCGAGTTCTCCTACAATGAGCAGTTCTTC.

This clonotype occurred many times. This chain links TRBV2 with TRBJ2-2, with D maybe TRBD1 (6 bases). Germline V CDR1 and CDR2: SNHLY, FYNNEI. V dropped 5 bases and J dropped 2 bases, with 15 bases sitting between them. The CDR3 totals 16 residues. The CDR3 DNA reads TGTGCCAGCAGTCAACAGGGCTCCCTAAACACCGGGGAGCTGTTTTTT. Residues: CASSQQGSLNTGELFF.

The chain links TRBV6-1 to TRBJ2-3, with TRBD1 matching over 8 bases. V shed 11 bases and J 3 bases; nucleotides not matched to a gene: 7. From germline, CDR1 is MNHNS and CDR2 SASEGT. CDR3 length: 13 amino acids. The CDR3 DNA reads TGTGCCGGTAGGACAGGGCCTACAGATACGCAGTATTTT. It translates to CAGRTGPTDTQYF.

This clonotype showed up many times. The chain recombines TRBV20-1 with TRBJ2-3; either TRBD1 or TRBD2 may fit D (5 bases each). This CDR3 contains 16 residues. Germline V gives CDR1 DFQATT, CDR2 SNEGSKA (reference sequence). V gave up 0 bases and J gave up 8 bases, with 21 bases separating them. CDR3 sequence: CSARELPGRTDGTQYF. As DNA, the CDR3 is TGCAGTGCTAGAGAGCTACCGGGACGGACTGATGGTACGCAGTATTTT.

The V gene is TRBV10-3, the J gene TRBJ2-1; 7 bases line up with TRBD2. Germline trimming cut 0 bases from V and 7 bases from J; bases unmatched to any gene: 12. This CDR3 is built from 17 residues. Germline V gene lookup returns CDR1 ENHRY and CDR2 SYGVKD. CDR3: CAISESNYQREGNEQFF. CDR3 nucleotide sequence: TGTGCCATCAGTGAGTCGAATTACCAGCGGGAAGGGAATGAGCAGTTCTTC.

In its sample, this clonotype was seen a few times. CDR3 DNA: TGTGCCAGCAGTTTCCCCTCAGACGAAACAGATACGCAGTATTTT. This codes for CASSFPSDETDTQYF. The genes are TRBV28 and TRBJ2-3, with D uncertain. V shed 3 bases and J shed 3 bases, with 13 bases lying between them. Germline CDR1 reads MDHEN; CDR2 reads SYDVKM. The CDR3 runs to 15 residues.

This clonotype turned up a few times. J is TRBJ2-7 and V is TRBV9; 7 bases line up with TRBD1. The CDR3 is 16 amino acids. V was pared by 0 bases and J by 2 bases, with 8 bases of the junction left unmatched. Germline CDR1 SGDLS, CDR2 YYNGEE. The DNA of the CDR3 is TGTGCCAGCAGCGTAGGGATCGGGGACAGAGCCTACGAGCAGTACTTC. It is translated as CASSVGIGDRAYEQYF.

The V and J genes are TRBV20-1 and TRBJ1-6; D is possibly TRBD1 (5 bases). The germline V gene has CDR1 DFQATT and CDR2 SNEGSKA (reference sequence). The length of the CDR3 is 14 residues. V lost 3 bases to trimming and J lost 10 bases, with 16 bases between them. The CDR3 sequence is CSARPQGVGSPLHF. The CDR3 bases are TGCAGTGCTAGGCCCCAGGGCGTGGGGTCACCCCTCCACTTT.

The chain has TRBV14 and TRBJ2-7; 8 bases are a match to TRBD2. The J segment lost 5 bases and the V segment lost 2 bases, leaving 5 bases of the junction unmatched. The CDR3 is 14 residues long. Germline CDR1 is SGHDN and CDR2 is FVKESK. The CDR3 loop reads CASSQIAGPDEQYF. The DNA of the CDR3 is TGTGCCAGCAGCCAAATAGCGGGACCCGACGAGCAGTACTTC. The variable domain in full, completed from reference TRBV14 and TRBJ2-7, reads EAGVTQFPSHSVIEKGQTVTLRCDPISGHDNLYWYRRVMGKEIKFLLHFVKESKQDESGMPNNRFLAERTGGTYSTLKVQPAELEDSGVYFCASSQIAGPDEQYFGPGTRLTVT.

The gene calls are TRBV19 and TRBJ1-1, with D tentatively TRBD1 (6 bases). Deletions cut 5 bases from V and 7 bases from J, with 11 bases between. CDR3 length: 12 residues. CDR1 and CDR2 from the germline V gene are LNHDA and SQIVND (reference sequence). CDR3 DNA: TGTGCCAGTAGTGACAGGTCCTTTGAAGCTTTCTTT. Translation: CASSDRSFEAFF. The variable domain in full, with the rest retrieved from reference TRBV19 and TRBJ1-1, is DGGITQSPKYLFRKEGQNVTLSCEQNLNHDAMYWYRQDPGQGLRLIYYSQIVNDFQKGDIAEGYSVSREKKESFPLTVTSAQKNPTAFYLCASSDRSFEAFFGQGTRLTVV.

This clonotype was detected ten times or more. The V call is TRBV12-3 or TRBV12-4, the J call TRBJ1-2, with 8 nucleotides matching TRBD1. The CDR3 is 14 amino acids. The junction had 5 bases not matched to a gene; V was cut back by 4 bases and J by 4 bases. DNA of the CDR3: TGTGCCAGCAGTTCGGGACAGGCCTTCTATGGCTACACCTTC. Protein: CASSSGQAFYGYTF.

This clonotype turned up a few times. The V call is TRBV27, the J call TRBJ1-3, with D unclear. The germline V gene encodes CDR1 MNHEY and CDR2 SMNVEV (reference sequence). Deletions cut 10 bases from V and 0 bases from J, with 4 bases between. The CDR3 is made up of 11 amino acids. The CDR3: CATLSGNTIYF. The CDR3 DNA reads TGTGCCACCCTCTCTGGAAACACCATATATTTT.

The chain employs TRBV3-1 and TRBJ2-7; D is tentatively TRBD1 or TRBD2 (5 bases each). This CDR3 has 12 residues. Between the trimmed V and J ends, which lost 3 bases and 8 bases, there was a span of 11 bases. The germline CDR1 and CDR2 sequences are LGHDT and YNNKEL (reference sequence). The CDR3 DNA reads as TGTGCCAGCAGCCATGGGGGTATGAAGCAGTACTTC. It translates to CASSHGGMKQYF.

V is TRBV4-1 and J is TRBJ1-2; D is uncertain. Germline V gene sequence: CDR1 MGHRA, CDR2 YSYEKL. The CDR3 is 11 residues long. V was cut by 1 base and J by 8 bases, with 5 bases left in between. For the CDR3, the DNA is TGCGCCAGCAGCCAAGTAGGCGGCTACACCTTC. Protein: CASSQVGGYTF.

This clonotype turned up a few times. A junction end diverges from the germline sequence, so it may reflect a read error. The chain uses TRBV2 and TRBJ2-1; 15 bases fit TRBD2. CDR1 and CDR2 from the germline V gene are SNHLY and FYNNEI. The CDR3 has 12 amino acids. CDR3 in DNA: TGTGCCAGCAGTCGGACTAGCGGGAGGGCACTCTTC. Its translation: CASSRTSGRALF.

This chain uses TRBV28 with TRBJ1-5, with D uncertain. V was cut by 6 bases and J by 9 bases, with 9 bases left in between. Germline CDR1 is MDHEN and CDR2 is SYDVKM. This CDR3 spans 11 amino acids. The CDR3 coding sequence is TGTGCCAGCAGCCACAGTTTGCCCCAGCATTTT. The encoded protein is CASSHSLPQHF.

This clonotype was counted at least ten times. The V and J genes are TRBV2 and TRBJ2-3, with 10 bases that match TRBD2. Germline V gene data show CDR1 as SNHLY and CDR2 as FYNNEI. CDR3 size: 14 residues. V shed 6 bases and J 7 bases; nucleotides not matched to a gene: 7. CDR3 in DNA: TGTGCCAGCAGGGGATGGGGACTAGCGTATACGCAGTATTTT. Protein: CASRGWGLAYTQYF.

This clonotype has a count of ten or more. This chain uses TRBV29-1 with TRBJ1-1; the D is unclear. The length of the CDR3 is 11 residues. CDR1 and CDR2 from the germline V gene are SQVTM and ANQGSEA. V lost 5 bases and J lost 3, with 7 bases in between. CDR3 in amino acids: CSVRTDTEAFF. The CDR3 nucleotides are TGCAGCGTTCGGACCGACACTGAAGCTTTCTTT. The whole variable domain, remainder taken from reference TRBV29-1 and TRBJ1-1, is SAVISQKPSRDICQRGTSLTIQCQVDSQVTMMFWYRQQPGQSLTLIATANQGSEATYESGFVIDKFPISRPNLTFSTLTVSNMSPEDSSIYLCSVRTDTEAFFGQGTRLTVV.

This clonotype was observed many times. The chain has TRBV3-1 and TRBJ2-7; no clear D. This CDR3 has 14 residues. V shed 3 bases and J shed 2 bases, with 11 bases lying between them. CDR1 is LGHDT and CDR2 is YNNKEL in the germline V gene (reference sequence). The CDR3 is CASSQGIRPYEQYF. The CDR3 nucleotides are TGTGCCAGCAGCCAGGGGATTCGTCCCTACGAGCAGTACTTC.

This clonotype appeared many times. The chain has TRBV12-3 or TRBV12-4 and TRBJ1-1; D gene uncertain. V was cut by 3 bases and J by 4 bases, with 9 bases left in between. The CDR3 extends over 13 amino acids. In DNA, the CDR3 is TGTGCCAGCAGTTTTTCTCGGAGCACTGAAGCTTTCTTT. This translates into CASSFSRSTEAFF.

CDR3 sequence reads: CASSPLNPGGQEPQHF. CDR3 nucleotide sequence: TGTGCCAGCAGTCCCCTAAATCCGGGAGGCCAGGAGCCCCAGCATTTT. The genes are TRBV28 and TRBJ1-5, with D unclear. The germline V gene encodes CDR1 MDHEN and CDR2 SYDVKM. V was shortened by 5 bases and J by 8 bases, with 22 bases between the two germline ends. The CDR3 spans 16 residues.

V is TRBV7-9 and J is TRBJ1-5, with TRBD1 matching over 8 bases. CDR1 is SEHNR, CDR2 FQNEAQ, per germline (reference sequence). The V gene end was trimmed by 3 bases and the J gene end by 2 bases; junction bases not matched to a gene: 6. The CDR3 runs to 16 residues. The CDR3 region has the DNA TGTGCCAGCAGCTTTGGAGGACAGGGAGGCAATCAGCCCCAGCATTTT. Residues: CASSFGGQGGNQPQHF.